This T cell receptor (beta chain) was obtained from a study of type 1 and type 2 diabetes patients. Study-level background: From PBMCs, CD4+ and CD8+ T cells were isolated by magnetic microbeads.

The PCR template was genomic DNA. Amplification of the beta chain CDR3 used 30 forward and 13 reverse multiplex primers. One entry per CDR3 protein results from TCRdb running MiXCR on the multiplex PCR reads. Here the sample spans about 290,000 distinct CDR3 sequences, 45% to 60% being singletons. Each participant gave about 10 milliliters of peripheral blood. To note about this clonotype: Its antigen is as yet unknown.

General study points: A median of one highly-expanded CD4+ clone, covering 3% to 4.5% of reads, occurred in type 2 diabetes. Age and gender were not matched between study groups, possibly biasing interpretation.

The CDR3 spans 12 residues. The germline V and J ends were trimmed by 5 bases and 2 bases, with 7 bases remaining between them. Germline lookup yields CDR1 SGHTA and CDR2 FQGNSA. The source material was peripheral blood mononuclear cells (PBMCs). This chain connects TRBV7-2 to TRBJ2-7, with D hard to call. The receptor was derived from a man aged 18 to 30 with type 2 diabetes. As DNA, the CDR3 is TGTGCCAGCAGCAGGCCAGCCTACGAGCAGTACTTC. The encoded protein is CASSRPAYEQYF.